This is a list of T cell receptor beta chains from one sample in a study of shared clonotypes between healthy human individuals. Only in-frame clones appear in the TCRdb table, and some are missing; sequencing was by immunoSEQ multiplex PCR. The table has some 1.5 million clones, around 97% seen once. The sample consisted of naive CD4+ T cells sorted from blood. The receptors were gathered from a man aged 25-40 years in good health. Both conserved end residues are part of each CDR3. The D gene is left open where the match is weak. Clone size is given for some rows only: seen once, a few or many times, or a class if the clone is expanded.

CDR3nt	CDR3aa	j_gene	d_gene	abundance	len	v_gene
TGTGCCACCAGCAGGGGGACGGGACAGGCCTACGAGCAGTACTTC	CATSRGTGQAYEQYF	TRBJ2-7	TRBD1	.	15	TRBV15
TGCGCCAGCAGCCGGCGACTAGCGGGAGTGGCCGGGGAGCTGTTTTTT	CASSRRLAGVAGELFF	TRBJ2-2	TRBD2	.	16	TRBV4-3
TGTGCCAGCATCCAAAGACCGGGGAGTCATCAGCCCCAGCATTTT	CASIQRPGSHQPQHF	TRBJ1-5	.	.	15	TRBV6-1
TGTGCCAGTAGAACAACAGGGAACTATGGCTACACCTTC	CASRTTGNYGYTF	TRBJ1-2	.	.	13	TRBV19
TGTGCCAGCAGCTTAAGCCCCTTCGACATTCAGTACTTC	CASSLSPFDIQYF	TRBJ2-4	.	.	13	TRBV7-9
TGTGCCAGTAGCTCGGACAGGGGCAATCAGCCCCAGCATTTT	CASSSDRGNQPQHF	TRBJ1-5	TRBD1	.	14	TRBV19
TGCGCCAGCAGCCAAGTGGCCCCTGCCCACGAGCAGTACTTC	CASSQVAPAHEQYF	TRBJ2-7	.	.	14	TRBV4-1
TGTGCCAGCAGCTCCCTGGGGCGGAGGGAAGCTTTCTTT	CASSSLGRREAFF	TRBJ1-1	.	.	13	TRBV5-4
TGTGCCAGCAGCGTCAACCGGGACGGGGAGCTGTTTTTT	CASSVNRDGELFF	TRBJ2-2	.	.	13	TRBV9
TGTGCCAGCAGTTACTCAACTAGCGGGAGCACAGATACGCAGTATTTT	CASSYSTSGSTDTQYF	TRBJ2-3	TRBD2	once	16	TRBV6-5
TGCGCCAGCAGCCAATTGTTTTGGGATAGCAATCAGCCCCAGCATTTT	CASSQLFWDSNQPQHF	TRBJ1-5	.	.	16	TRBV4-1
TGCGCCAGCAGCGACAACCTACTCCTCCACGGTAATGAGCAGTTCTTC	CASSDNLLLHGNEQFF	TRBJ2-1	.	once	16	TRBV5-1
TGTGCCTGGAGCGCAATGGACAGGGGTTCAAGATTCTACGAGCAGTACTTC	CAWSAMDRGSRFYEQYF	TRBJ2-7	TRBD1	.	17	TRBV30
TGTGCCAGCAGCTTAATTCCCCAGTCCTACAATGAGCAGTTCTTC	CASSLIPQSYNEQFF	TRBJ2-1	.	.	15	TRBV7-3
TGTGCCAGCAGCACTACCGCCGGGACAGGGGGTGACTCCTACGAGCAGTACTTC	CASSTTAGTGGDSYEQYF	TRBJ2-7	.	.	18	TRBV21-1
TGCGCCAGCAGCTTCTCAGAGGGCGGGGAAGCTTTCTTT	CASSFSEGGEAFF	TRBJ1-1	.	.	13	TRBV5-1
TGTGCCAGCAGCCCCCCAGGGCTAGCGGGTAATCATGAGCAGTTCTTC	CASSPPGLAGNHEQFF	TRBJ2-1	TRBD2	.	16	TRBV5-4
TGTGCCAGCAGCTTGGGGGGCAGGGAGACCCAGTACTTC	CASSLGGRETQYF	TRBJ2-5	.	.	13	TRBV5-5
TGTGCCAGCAGCCCGGGACGACACTACGAGCAGTACTTC	CASSPGRHYEQYF	TRBJ2-7	.	.	13	TRBV11-3
TGTGCCAGCAGCACGACAGGGGTGACCGGGAGAGAAAAACTGTTTTTT	CASSTTGVTGREKLFF	TRBJ1-4	TRBD1	.	16	TRBV7-9
TGTGCCAGCAGCTACGGTCCACTAGCGGGAGTGGACGATGAGCAGTTCTTC	CASSYGPLAGVDDEQFF	TRBJ2-1	TRBD2	.	17	TRBV7-9
TGTGCCAGCAGCGTAGCGGGCACTAGCACAGATACGCAGTATTTT	CASSVAGTSTDTQYF	TRBJ2-3	.	.	15	TRBV9
TGTGCCAGCAGCTCACGGACAGTTCTTGCGGAGACAACTAATGAAAAACTGTTTTTT	CASSSRTVLAETTNEKLFF	TRBJ1-4	.	.	19	TRBV7-9
TGTGCCAGTAGTATAACGTGGGGGGACGGGGAGCTGTTTTTT	CASSITWGDGELFF	TRBJ2-2	.	.	14	TRBV19
TGTGCCAGCAGCATAAGACTAGCTCAACAGTCCTACAATGAGCAGTTCTTC	CASSIRLAQQSYNEQFF	TRBJ2-1	TRBD2	.	17	TRBV7-9
TGTGCCAGCAGTGACTACGAGCAGTACTTC	CASSDYEQYF	TRBJ2-7	.	many	10	TRBV2
TGTGCCAGCAGCAAAAACGTAGCGGGAGGATGGGAAGAGACCCAGTACTTC	CASSKNVAGGWEETQYF	TRBJ2-5	TRBD2	once	17	TRBV7-6
TGTGCCATCAGTGAGTCTCCCCTCGGGGACACGGGCTACACCTTC	CAISESPLGDTGYTF	TRBJ1-2	.	.	15	TRBV10-3
TGCAGCGTTGAAGATGAGGGAACCTACGAGCAGTACTTC	CSVEDEGTYEQYF	TRBJ2-7	.	.	13	TRBV29-1
TGTGCCAGCAGCTTAGCTCTCGACAGCGAGCAGTACTTC	CASSLALDSEQYF	TRBJ2-7	.	.	13	TRBV7-8
TGTGCCAGCAGCCCCCTGGGACTAGGAAGCTCTGGGGCCAACGTCCTGACTTTC	CASSPLGLGSSGANVLTF	TRBJ2-6	TRBD2	.	18	TRBV5-6
TGTGCCAGTAGTATTCGGAGGAGTCAGACCCAGTACTTC	CASSIRRSQTQYF	TRBJ2-5	.	once	13	TRBV19
TGCGCCAGCAGCCAAAGACCGGCCGTGAACACCGGGGAGCTGTTTTTT	CASSQRPAVNTGELFF	TRBJ2-2	.	.	16	TRBV4-1
TGTGCCAGCTCACCACAATCCGGGACACTGGATTACAATGAGCAGTTCTTC	CASSPQSGTLDYNEQFF	TRBJ2-1	.	.	17	TRBV18
TGTGCCAGCAGCTTAGAAGGACTAGCGGGAGACCCAGATACGCAGTATTTT	CASSLEGLAGDPDTQYF	TRBJ2-3	TRBD2	.	17	TRBV7-8
TGCGCCAGCAGCTCAAACCTAGGACAGGAAGCTTTCTTT	CASSSNLGQEAFF	TRBJ1-1	.	.	13	TRBV5-1
TGTGCCAGCAGCTTATCAGGGGCCGGGGAGCTGTTTTTT	CASSLSGAGELFF	TRBJ2-2	.	.	13	TRBV11-2
TGTGCCAGCACCAGGACAGGGGGTATCAATGAGCAGTTCTTC	CASTRTGGINEQFF	TRBJ2-1	TRBD1	once	14	TRBV25-1
TGTGCCACCAGCAGAGGGTTAGCGGGAGGTGGCGAGCAGTACTTC	CATSRGLAGGGEQYF	TRBJ2-7	TRBD2	.	15	TRBV15
TGTGCCAGCAGTTTATCGATAACTAGCGGGAATACACGTAAACGCACAGATACGCAGTATTTT	CASSLSITSGNTRKRTDTQYF	TRBJ2-3	TRBD2	.	21	TRBV27
TGTGCCAGTACCTGGGACAACAGCTATGAGCAGTTCTTC	CASTWDNSYEQFF	TRBJ2-1	.	.	13	TRBV19
TGTGCCAGCTCACCAGTCCCGAGCACAGATACGCAGTATTTT	CASSPVPSTDTQYF	TRBJ2-3	.	once	14	TRBV18
TGTGCCAGTAGTGTGGTGTCGAACACTGAAGCTTTCTTT	CASSVVSNTEAFF	TRBJ1-1	.	.	13	TRBV19
TGTGCCAGCAGCCCTAGACTAGCGGGAGTCGATGAGCAGTTCTTC	CASSPRLAGVDEQFF	TRBJ2-1	TRBD2	.	15	TRBV5-4
TGTGCCAGCAGCTTCACAGGCGGTGTAGCTTTCTTT	CASSFTGGVAFF	TRBJ1-1	.	.	12	TRBV7-8
TGTGCCAGCAGTTTATTAGGCGACAGGGGGCCGTATGAGCAGTTCTTC	CASSLLGDRGPYEQFF	TRBJ2-1	TRBD1	.	16	TRBV27
TGCGCCAGCAGGTCCGACGGGAGAACCCCACTTAGCTCCTACGAGCAGTACTTC	CASRSDGRTPLSSYEQYF	TRBJ2-7	.	once	18	TRBV5-1
TGCGCCAGCAGCTTGATCGACGGATACAATGAGCAGTTCTTC	CASSLIDGYNEQFF	TRBJ2-1	.	once	14	TRBV5-1
TGTGCCAGCACCTGGGGTAGCGGCCCCACCGGGGAGCTGTTTTTT	CASTWGSGPTGELFF	TRBJ2-2	.	.	15	TRBV2
TGTGCCAGCAGCTCCAGGGGCCTCAGGGGAGATACGCAGTATTTT	CASSSRGLRGDTQYF	TRBJ2-3	.	.	15	TRBV11-2